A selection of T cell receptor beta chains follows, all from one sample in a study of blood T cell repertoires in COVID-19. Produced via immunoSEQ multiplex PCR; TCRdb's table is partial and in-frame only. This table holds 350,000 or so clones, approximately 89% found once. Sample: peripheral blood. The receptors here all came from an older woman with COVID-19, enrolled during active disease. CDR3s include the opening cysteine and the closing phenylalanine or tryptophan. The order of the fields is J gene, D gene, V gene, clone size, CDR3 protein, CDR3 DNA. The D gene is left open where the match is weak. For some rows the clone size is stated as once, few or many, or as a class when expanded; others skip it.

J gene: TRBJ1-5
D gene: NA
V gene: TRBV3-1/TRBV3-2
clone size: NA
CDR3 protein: CASSQDSGVGQPQHF
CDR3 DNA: TGTGCCAGCAGCCAAGATTCGGGGGTCGGTCAGCCCCAGCATTTT

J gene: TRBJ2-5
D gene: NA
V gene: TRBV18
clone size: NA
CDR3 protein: CASSPGLQETQYF
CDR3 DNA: TGTGCCAGCTCACCGGGACTTCAAGAGACCCAGTACTTC

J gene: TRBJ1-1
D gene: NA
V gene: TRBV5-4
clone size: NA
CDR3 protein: CASSLAGGANTEAFF
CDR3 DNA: TGTGCCAGCAGCTTGGCCGGCGGGGCGAACACTGAAGCTTTCTTT

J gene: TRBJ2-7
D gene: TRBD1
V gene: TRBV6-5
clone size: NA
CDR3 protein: CASSLRTGSSYEQYF
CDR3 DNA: TGTGCCAGCAGTTTGAGGACAGGGAGCTCCTACGAGCAGTACTTC

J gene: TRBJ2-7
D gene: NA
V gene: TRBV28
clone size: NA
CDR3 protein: CASNQVGYEQYF
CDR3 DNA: TGTGCCAGCAACCAGGTGGGCTACGAGCAGTACTTC

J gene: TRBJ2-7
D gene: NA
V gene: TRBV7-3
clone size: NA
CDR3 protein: CASSLGGQSYEQYF
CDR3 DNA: TGTGCCAGCAGCTTAGGGGGACAATCCTACGAGCAGTACTTC

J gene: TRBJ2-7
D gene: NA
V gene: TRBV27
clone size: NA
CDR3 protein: CASSFRDTYEQYF
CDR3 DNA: TGTGCCAGCAGTTTTAGAGACACCTACGAGCAGTACTTC

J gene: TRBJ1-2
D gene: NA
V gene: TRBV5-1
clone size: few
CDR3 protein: CASSNAGPNYGYTF
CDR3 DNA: TGCGCCAGCAGCAACGCGGGTCCTAACTATGGCTACACCTTC

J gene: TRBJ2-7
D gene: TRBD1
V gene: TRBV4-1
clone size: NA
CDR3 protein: CASSRDRTGLTYEQYF
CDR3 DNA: TGCGCCAGCAGCCGGGACAGGACAGGGCTTACCTACGAGCAGTACTTC

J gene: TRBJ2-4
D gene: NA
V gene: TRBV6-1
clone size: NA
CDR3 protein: CASSERGYENIQYF
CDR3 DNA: TGTGCCAGCAGTGAGAGAGGGTACGAGAACATTCAGTACTTC

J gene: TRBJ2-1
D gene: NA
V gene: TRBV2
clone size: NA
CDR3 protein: CASSEYTGQFF
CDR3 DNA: TGTGCCAGCAGTGAGTACACGGGGCAGTTCTTC

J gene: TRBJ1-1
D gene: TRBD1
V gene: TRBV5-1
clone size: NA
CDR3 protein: CASSVTGQLNTEAFF
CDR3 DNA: TGCGCCAGCAGCGTCACGGGACAGTTGAACACTGAAGCTTTCTTT

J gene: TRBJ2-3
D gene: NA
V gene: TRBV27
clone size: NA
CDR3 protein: CASSSPSSSSTDTQYF
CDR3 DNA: TGTGCCAGCAGTTCCCCGTCGAGCTCTAGCACAGATACGCAGTATTTT

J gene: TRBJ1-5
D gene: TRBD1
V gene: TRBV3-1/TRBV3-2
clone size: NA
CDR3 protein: CASSQDSGQGYNQPQHF
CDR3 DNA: TGTGCCAGCAGCCAAGATTCCGGACAGGGATATAATCAGCCCCAGCATTTT

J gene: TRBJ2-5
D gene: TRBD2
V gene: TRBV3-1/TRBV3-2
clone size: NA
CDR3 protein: CASSEPQLAGGAETQYF
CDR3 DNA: TGTGCCAGCAGCGAACCCCAACTAGCGGGGGGGGCGGAGACCCAGTACTTC

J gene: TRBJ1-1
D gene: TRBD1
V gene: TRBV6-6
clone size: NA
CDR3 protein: CASSWDRGQTEAFF
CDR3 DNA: TGTGCCAGCAGTTGGGACAGGGGCCAAACAGAAGCTTTCTTT

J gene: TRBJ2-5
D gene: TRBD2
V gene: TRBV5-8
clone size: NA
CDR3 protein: CASSLTRTSGGHF
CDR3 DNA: TGTGCCAGCAGCTTGACCCGGACTAGCGGGGGACACTTC

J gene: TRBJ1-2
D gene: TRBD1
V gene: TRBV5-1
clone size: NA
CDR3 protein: CASSPSADRRGYTF
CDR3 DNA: TGCGCCAGCAGCCCCTCTGCGGACAGGCGTGGCTACACCTTC

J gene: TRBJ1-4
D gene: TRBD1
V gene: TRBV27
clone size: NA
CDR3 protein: CASSPQTQGVRLFF
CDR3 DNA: TGTGCCAGCAGTCCACAGACTCAGGGGGTGAGACTGTTTTTT

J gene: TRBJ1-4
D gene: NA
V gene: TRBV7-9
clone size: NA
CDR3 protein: CASSLAAGRGEKLFF
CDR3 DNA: TGTGCCAGCAGCTTAGCGGCCGGGAGAGGAGAAAAACTGTTTTTT

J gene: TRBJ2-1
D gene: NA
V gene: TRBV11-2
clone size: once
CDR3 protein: CASSSQPGLDFNEQFF
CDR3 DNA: TGTGCCAGCAGCTCCCAGCCGGGGTTGGATTTCAATGAGCAGTTCTTC

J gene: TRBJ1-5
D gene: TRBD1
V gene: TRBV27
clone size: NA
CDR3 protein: CASSLSGTGNQPQHF
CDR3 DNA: TGTGCCAGCAGTTTATCCGGGACAGGGAATCAGCCCCAGCATTTT

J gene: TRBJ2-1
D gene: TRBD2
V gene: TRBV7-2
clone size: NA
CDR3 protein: CASSSPGLAGGFEQFF
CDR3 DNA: TGTGCCAGCAGCTCGCCGGGACTAGCGGGGGGGTTTGAGCAGTTCTTC

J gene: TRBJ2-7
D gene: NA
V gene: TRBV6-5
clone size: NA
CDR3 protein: CASSYPLRTVVCEQYF
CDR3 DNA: TGTGCCAGCAGTTACCCTCTTCGGACAGTAGTCTGCGAGCAGTACTTC

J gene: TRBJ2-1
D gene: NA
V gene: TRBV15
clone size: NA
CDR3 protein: CATSRTYRKGYSYNEQFF
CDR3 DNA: TGTGCCACCAGCAGAACCTACAGGAAAGGGTACTCCTACAATGAGCAGTTCTTC

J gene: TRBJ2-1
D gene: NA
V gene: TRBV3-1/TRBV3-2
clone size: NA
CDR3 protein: CASSQEGVRTYNEQFF
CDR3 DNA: TGTGCCAGCAGCCAAGAAGGGGTTAGAACCTACAATGAGCAGTTCTTC

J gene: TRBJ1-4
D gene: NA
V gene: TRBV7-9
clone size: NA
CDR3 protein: CASSLGGDFNEKLFF
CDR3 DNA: TGTGCCAGCAGCTTAGGGGGAGATTTTAATGAAAAACTGTTTTTT

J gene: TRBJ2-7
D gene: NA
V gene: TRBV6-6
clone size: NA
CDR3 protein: CASSYGNSYEQYF
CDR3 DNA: TGTGCCAGCAGTTATGGCAACTCCTACGAGCAGTACTTC

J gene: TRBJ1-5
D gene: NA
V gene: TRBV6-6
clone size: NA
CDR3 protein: CASSSFGGPNQPQHF
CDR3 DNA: TGTGCCAGCAGCTCCTTCGGGGGACCAAATCAGCCCCAGCATTTT

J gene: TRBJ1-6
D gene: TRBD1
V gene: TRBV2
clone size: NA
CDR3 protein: CASSESAGGFDSPLHF
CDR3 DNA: TGTGCCAGCAGTGAGTCGGCAGGGGGCTTTGATTCACCCCTCCACTTT

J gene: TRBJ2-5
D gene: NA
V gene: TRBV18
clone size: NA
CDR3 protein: CASSLLGGSQETQYF
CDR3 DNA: TGTGCCAGCTCACTGCTAGGGGGATCTCAAGAGACCCAGTACTTC

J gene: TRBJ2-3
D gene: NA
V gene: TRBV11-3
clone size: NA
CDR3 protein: CASSLDLGGPNTDTQYF
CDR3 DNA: TGTGCCAGCAGCTTAGATCTCGGGGGACCAAACACAGATACGCAGTATTTT

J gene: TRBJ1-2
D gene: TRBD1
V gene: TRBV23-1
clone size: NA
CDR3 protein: CASRPPRDRGRLIYGYTF
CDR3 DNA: TGCGCCAGCAGACCACCCCGGGACAGGGGGCGACTCATCTATGGCTACACCTTC

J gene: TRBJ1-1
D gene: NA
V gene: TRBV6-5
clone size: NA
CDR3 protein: CASSYSRAENTEAFF
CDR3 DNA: TGTGCCAGCAGTTACTCGAGGGCCGAGAACACTGAAGCTTTCTTT

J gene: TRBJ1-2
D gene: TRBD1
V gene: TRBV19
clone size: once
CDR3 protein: CASTTTGDDGYTF
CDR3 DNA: TGTGCCAGTACTACGACAGGGGACGATGGCTACACCTTC

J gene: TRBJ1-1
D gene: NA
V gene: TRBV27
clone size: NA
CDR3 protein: CASSFLDSLNTEAFF
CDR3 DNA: TGTGCCAGCAGTTTTCTAGACAGCCTGAACACTGAAGCTTTCTTT

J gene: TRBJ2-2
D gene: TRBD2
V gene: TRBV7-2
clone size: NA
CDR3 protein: CASSFSGGWTGELFF
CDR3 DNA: TGTGCCAGCAGCTTTAGCGGGGGGTGGACCGGGGAGCTGTTTTTT

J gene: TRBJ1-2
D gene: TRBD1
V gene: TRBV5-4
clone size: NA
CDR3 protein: CASSLEGDRGPYGYTF
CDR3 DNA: TGTGCCAGCAGCTTGGAGGGGGACAGGGGGCCCTATGGCTACACCTTC

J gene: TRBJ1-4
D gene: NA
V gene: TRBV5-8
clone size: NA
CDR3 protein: CASSLGQPKAYEKLFF
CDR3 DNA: TGTGCCAGCAGCCTAGGACAGCCCAAGGCATATGAAAAACTGTTTTTT

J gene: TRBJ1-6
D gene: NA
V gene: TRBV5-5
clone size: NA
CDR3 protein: CASSLQPASYNSPLHF
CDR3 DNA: TGTGCCAGCAGCTTACAACCCGCCTCCTATAATTCACCCCTCCACTTT

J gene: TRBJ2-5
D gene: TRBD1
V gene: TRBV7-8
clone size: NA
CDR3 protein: CAITNSRPGTGFILAETQYF
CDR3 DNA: TGTGCCATCACGAATTCCCGTCCAGGGACAGGCTTTATTCTAGCGGAGACCCAGTACTTC

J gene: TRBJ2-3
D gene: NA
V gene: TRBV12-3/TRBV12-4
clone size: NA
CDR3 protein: CATQTSPGNTQYF
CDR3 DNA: TGTGCCACCCAAACTAGCCCAGGGAATACGCAGTATTTT

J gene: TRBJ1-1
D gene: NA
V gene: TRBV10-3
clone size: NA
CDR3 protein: CASSPQPNTEAFF
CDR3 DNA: TGTGCCTCCAGCCCACAGCCTAACACTGAAGCTTTCTTT

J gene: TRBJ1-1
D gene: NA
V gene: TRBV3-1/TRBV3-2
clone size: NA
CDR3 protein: CASSQDSGGAEAFF
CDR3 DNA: TGTGCCAGCAGCCAAGACTCGGGGGGAGCTGAAGCTTTCTTT

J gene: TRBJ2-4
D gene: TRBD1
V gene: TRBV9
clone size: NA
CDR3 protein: CASSAGTGGVENIQYF
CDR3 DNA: TGTGCCAGCAGCGCGGGGACAGGGGGTGTAGAAAACATTCAGTACTTC

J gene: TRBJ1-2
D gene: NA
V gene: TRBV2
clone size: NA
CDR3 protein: CASSELIGGNYGYTF
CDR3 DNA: TGTGCCAGCAGTGAACTTATAGGAGGCAACTATGGCTACACCTTC

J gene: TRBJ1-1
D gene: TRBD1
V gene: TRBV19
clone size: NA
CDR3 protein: CASSISGGKTEAFF
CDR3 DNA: TGTGCCAGTAGTATATCAGGGGGAAAGACTGAAGCTTTCTTT